This entry is about one TCR beta chain. What this receptor recognizes is not known. No much larger clonotype is one base removed from it; base qualities were not supplied. At the junction V is shortened by 5 bases and J by 5 bases; bases outside the gene matches: 1. CDR1 and CDR2, looked up from the germline V gene, are MNHEY and SVGAGI. There are 13 amino acids in the CDR3, from cysteine to phenylalanine inclusive. Kept here is only the CDR3 DNA, which spans 39 bases and is read in frame from base 1. The source of the sample is a study of blood T cell repertoires in COVID-19 (dated by TCRdb to the early 2020s). With respect to the entire study: The collaborator samples originated in the United States, Italy and Spain and spanned the acute and convalescent phases of COVID-19. HLA class I and class II types, where available, came from metadata supplied by the sample provider rather than from assay-based typing. The material from the prospective study consisted of cDNA or gDNA derived from T cells, B-cell-depleted T cells, or PBMCs. Nearly every sample came with metadata listing a de-identified subject ID, COVID-19 status, age in years and sex. The samples were drawn from the first 160 participants of the ongoing ImmuneRACE study and from roughly 1,300 subjects provided by 6 global collaborators. Subjects who had been exposed to COVID-19, were actively infected with it, or had recovered from it provided the deeply sampled blood TCRbeta repertoires that made up the dataset. The repertoires were released in a freely available public database meant as a resource for research on the immune response to SARS-CoV-2. Overall results and qualifications from the work: The amount of clinical and demographic metadata varied by source and participant and was provided uncurated.

A second Seattle source provided samples from volunteer blood donors who had recovered from COVID-19. The collaborating institutions used their own protocols to collect whole blood in K2EDTA tubes. For TCRbeta analysis, collaborators shipped samples in one of three forms: frozen whole blood, isolated PBMCs, or DNA extracted from either of those sample types. The immunoSEQ Assay, a bias-controlled multiplex PCR, was used to amplify TCRbeta CDR3 regions from genomic DNA. Concerning the study's data processing: The number of nucleated cells in each sample was estimated by amplification of reference gene primers within the assay. To quantify the absolute abundance of each unique TCRbeta CDR3 rearrangement, sequence reads were collapsed and filtered. For each sample, productive Simpson clonality was calculated as the square root of Simpson's diversity index across productive rearrangements. The table was pulled from immuneACCESS by TCRdb, which kept in-frame rearrangements only. Such tables lose some clones; where checked, under half of the loss comes from unresolved V genes, and the rest has no known cause. Clonal size and the V and J genes are those of that table, whereas D and trimming came from the DNA. This sample holds under 300,000 clones; about four fifths were observed only once. The leading ten clones occupy about 1.9% of the sample.

This TCR derives from a young man who had recovered from COVID-19. The sequence links TRBV6-5 to TRBJ2-1; 9 nucleotides in the junction match TRBD1. The sequenced sample was peripheral blood. The CDR3 here reads CASSRDRDNEQFF. The nucleotide sequence reads as follows: TGTGCCAGCAGTCGGGACAGGGACAATGAGCAGTTCTTC.